Listed here are 3 T cell receptor beta chains from one sample, sequenced in a study of cytomegalovirus exposure and HLA in healthy donors. Use of 60 Vbeta and 13 Jbeta primers characterized the PCR. Data came from immunoSEQ multiplex PCR; TCRdb stores just in-frame clones and leaves some out. In the table there are about 160,000 clones, roughly 79% of which are singletons. The sequencing input was PBMCs. The receptors here all came from a woman aged 45-65 years in good health and CMV-seropositive.

The rearrangement links TRBV7-3 to TRBJ2-7; 7 nucleotides agree with TRBD2. With 5 bases clipped from V and 0 bases from J, the junction kept 7 bases outside the gene matches. Germline CDR1 reads SGHTA; CDR2 reads FQGTGA. The CDR3 extends over 15 amino acids. The CDR3 DNA sequence: TGTGCCAGCAGCCCTAGCGGTCCGAGCTCCTACGAGCAGTACTTC. It is translated as CASSPSGPSSYEQYF.

CDR3 sequence reads: CAWSGPGTGNSPLHF. CDR3 nucleotide sequence: TGTGCCTGGAGTGGCCCCGGGACAGGAAATTCACCCCTCCACTTT. The V and J genes are TRBV30 and TRBJ1-6; 8 positions agree with TRBD1. The CDR3 consists of 15 residues. Trimming took 1 base from V and 7 from J; bases not matched to a gene: 6. Germline loops: CDR1 GTSNPN, CDR2 SVGIG (reference sequence).

J is TRBJ1-6 and V is TRBV7-2; weak D call: TRBD1 (6 bases). V was shortened by 5 bases and J by 10 bases, with 18 bases between the two germline ends. The CDR3 consists of 15 residues. The germline V gene has CDR1 SGHTA and CDR2 FQGNSA. The CDR3 loop reads CASSPTGGQRSPLHF. The CDR3 DNA reads TGTGCCAGCAGCCCCACGGGGGGCCAACGATCACCCCTCCACTTT. The full variable domain, in which reference TRBV7-2 and TRBJ1-6 provide the parts outside the CDR3, is GAGVSQSPSNKVTEKGKDVELRCDPISGHTALYWYRQSLGQGLEFLIYFQGNSAPDKSGLPSDRFSAERTGGSVSTLTIQRTQQEDSAVYLCASSPTGGQRSPLHFGNGTRLTVT.